Presented here are 9 T cell receptor beta chains from one specimen sequenced in a study of T-cell memory formation after mild COVID-19. TCRdb used MiXCR to reprocess the 5' RACE reads, holding one entry per CDR3 protein. The sample lists 310,000 or so distinct CDR3 sequences; roughly 15% were seen once. The specimen was PBMCs or a T cell subset sorted from them (not recorded which). These receptor sequences come from a man younger than 35 who had mild COVID-19 (a few samples of this study predate the infection). Cell type and time point are not known.

The chain carries TRBV29-1 and TRBJ2-5; D ambiguous. Germline V gene data show CDR1 as SQVTM and CDR2 as ANQGSEA. The CDR3 covers 13 residues. V lost 4 bases and J lost 5, with 14 bases in between. Written as DNA, the CDR3 is TGCAGCGTTGTCACTCAAGGGCGGGAGACCCAGTACTTC. Its protein is CSVVTQGRETQYF.

This clonotype was seen a few times. The CDR3 bases are TGCGCCAGCAGCCAAGACAGGCCGGGGTCTAGCACAGATACGCAGTATTTT. The encoded protein is CASSQDRPGSSTDTQYF. V usage is TRBV4-3 and J usage is TRBJ2-3, with D perhaps matching TRBD2 (5 bases). CDR1 LGHNA and CDR2 YSLEER come from the germline V gene. The V end was cut by 0 bases, the J end by 0 bases, with 13 bases between. There are 17 residues in the CDR3.

This chain joins TRBV6-5 and TRBJ2-3, with D unresolved. This CDR3 has 12 amino acids. V was clipped by 7 bases and J by 7 bases, with 12 bases between them. Germline CDR1 is MNHEY and CDR2 is SVGAGI. CDR3 amino acids: CASKSRYNTQYF. CDR3 bases: TGTGCCAGCAAGAGCAGATACAATACGCAGTATTTT.

The V gene is TRBV7-2, the J gene TRBJ1-1; D possibly corresponds to TRBD1 (5 bases). V was pared by 5 bases and J by 7 bases, with 17 bases between. CDR1 is SGHTA and CDR2 is FQGNSA in the germline V gene. CDR3 size: 14 residues. The CDR3 nucleotides are TGTGCCAGCAGCCCCGTCACGCATGGGGGTGAAGCTTTCTTT. Its protein product is CASSPVTHGGEAFF.

CDR3 sequence: CSARDRQEQETQYF. The CDR3, as DNA: TGCAGTGCTAGAGATAGGCAGGAACAAGAGACCCAGTACTTC. The rearrangement links TRBV20-1 to TRBJ2-5, with D unclear. CDR3 size: 14 residues. The V gene's germline CDR1 is DFQATT and CDR2 SNEGSKA (reference sequence). Trimming stripped 0 bases from V and 2 bases from J, with 10 bases between.

This chain joins TRBV6-5 and TRBJ2-7; maybe TRBD1 (6 bases). This CDR3 has 13 residues. Germline values: CDR1 MNHEY, CDR2 SVGAGI. Trimming shortened V by 2 bases and J by 5 bases, and 10 bases separated the two germline ends. CDR3 in DNA: TGTGCCAGCAGTTACGGGGGCGGCCACGAGCAGTACGTC. Its translation is CASSYGGGHEQYV.

This clonotype was counted between two and nine times. The chain recombines TRBV4-1 with TRBJ2-3; D is undetermined. The CDR3 consists of 13 residues. The V end lost 1 base, the J end lost 9 bases, and 11 bases lay between the germline ends. The germline V gene encodes CDR1 MGHRA and CDR2 YSYEKL. For the CDR3, the DNA is TGCGCCAGCAGCCAAGCGGTGGGTGAAACGCAGTATTTT. Protein sequence: CASSQAVGETQYF.

CDR3 protein: CASSPPASGDYQETQYF. The CDR3 DNA reads TGCGCCAGCAGCCCACCCGCTAGCGGGGACTACCAAGAGACCCAGTACTTC. The chain combines TRBV5-1 with TRBJ2-5, with TRBD2 matching over 9 bases. V lost 4 bases, J lost 0 bases, and 10 bases stayed unmatched. Per germline, CDR1 SGHRS and CDR2 YFSETQ. CDR3 length: 17 residues.

The chain joins TRBV9 to TRBJ2-2; D perhaps matches TRBD2 (5 bases). Germline values: CDR1 SGDLS, CDR2 YYNGEE. The ends were cut back, 0 bases at V and 5 bases at J, with 14 bases in the middle. This CDR3 is built from 16 residues. The CDR3 here is CASSVDPGSRTGELFF. In nucleotides, the CDR3 is TGTGCCAGCAGCGTAGACCCGGGGTCGCGGACCGGGGAGCTGTTTTTT.